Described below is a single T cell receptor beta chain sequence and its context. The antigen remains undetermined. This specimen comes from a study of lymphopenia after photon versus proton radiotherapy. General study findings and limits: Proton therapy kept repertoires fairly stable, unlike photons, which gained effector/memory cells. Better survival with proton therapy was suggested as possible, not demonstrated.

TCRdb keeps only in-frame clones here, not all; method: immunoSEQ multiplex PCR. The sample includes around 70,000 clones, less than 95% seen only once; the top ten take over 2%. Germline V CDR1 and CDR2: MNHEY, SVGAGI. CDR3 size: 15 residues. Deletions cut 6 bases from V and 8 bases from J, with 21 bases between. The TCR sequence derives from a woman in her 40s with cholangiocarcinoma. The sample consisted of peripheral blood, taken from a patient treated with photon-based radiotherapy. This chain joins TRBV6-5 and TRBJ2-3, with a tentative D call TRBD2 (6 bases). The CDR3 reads CASSFEAGPAGTQYF. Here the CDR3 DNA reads TGTGCCAGCAGCTTCGAGGCGGGGCCCGCAGGTACGCAGTATTTT.